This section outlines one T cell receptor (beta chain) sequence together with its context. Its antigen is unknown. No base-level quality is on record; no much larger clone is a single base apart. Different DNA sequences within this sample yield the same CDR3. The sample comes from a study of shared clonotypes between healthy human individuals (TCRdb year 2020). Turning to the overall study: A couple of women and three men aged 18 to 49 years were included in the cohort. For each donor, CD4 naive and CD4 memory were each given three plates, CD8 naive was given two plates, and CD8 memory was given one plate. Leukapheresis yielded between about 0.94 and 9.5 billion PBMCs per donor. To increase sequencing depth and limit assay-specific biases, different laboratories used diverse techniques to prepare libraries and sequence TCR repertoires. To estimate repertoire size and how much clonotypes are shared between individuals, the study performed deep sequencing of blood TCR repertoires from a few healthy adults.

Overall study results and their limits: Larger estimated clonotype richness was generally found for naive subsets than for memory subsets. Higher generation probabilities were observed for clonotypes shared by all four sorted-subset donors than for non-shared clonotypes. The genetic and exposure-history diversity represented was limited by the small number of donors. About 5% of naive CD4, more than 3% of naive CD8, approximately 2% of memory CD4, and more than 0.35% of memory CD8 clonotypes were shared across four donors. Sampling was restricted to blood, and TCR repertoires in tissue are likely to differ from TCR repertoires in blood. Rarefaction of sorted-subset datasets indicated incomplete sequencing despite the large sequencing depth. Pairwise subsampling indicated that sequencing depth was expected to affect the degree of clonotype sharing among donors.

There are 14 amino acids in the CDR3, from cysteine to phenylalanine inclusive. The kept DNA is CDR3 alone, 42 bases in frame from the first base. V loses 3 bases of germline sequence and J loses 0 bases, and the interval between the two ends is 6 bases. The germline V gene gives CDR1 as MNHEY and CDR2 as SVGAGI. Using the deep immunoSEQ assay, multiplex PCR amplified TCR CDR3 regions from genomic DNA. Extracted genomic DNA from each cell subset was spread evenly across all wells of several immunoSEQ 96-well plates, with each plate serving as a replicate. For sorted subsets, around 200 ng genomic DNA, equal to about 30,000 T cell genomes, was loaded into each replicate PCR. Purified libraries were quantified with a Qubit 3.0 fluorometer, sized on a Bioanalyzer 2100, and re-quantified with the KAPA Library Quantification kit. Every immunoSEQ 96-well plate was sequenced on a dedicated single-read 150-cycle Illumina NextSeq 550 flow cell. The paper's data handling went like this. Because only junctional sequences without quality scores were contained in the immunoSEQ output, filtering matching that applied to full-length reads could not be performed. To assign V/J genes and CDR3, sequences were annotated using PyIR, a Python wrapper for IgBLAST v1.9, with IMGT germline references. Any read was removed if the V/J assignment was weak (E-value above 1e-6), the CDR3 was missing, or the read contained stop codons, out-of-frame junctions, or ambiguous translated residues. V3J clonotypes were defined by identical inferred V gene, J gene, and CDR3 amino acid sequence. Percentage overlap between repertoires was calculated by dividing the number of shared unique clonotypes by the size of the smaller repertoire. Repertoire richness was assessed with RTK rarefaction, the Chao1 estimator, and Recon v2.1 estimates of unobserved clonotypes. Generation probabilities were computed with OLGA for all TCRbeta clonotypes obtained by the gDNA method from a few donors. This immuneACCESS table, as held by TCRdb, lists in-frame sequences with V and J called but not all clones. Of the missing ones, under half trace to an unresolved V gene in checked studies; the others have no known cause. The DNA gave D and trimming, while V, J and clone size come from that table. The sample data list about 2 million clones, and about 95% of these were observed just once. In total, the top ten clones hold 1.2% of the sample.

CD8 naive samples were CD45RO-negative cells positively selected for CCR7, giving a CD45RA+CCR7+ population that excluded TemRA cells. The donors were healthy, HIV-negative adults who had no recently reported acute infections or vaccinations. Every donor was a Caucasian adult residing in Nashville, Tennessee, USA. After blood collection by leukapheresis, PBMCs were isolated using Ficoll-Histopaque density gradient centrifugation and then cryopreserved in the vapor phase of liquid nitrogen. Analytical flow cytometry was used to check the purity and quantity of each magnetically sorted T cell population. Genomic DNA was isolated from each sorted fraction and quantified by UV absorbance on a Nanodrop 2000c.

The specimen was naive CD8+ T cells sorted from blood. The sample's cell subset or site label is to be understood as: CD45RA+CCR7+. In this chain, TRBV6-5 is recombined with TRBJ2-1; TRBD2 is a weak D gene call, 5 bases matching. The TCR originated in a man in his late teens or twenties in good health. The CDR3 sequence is CASSYGSSYNEQFF. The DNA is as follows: TGTGCCAGCAGTTATGGGAGCTCCTACAATGAGCAGTTCTTC.